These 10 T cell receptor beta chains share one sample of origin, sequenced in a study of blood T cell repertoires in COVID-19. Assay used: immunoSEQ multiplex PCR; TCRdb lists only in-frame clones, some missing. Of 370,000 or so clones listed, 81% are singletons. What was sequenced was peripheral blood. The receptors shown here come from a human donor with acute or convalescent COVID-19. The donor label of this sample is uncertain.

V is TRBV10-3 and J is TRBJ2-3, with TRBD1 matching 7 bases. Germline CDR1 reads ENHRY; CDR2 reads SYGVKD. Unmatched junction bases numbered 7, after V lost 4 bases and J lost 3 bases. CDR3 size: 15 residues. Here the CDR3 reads CAISGDRVSTDTQYF. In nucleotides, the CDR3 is TGTGCCATCAGTGGAGACAGGGTTTCGACAGATACGCAGTATTTT.

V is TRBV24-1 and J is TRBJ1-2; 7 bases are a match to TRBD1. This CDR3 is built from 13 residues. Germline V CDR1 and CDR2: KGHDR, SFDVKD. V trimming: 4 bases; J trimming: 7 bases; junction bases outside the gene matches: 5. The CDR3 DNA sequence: TGTGCCACCAGTGAGAACAGGGGAGCTGGCTACACCTTC. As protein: CATSENRGAGYTF.

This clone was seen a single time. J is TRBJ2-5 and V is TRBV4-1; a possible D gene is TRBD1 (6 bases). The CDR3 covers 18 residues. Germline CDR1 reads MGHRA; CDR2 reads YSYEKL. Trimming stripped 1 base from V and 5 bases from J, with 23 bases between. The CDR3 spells CASSQGPSPGQGWETQYF. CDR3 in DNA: TGCGCCAGCAGCCAAGGACCCTCCCCGGGGCAGGGGTGGGAGACCCAGTACTTC.

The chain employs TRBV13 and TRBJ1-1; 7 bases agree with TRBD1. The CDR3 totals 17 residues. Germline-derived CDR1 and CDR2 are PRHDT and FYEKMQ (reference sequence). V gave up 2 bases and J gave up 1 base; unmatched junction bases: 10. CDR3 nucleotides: TGTGCCAGCAGCTTAAAAATTTTCCAGGGGGAGAACACTGAAGCTTTCTTT. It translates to CASSLKIFQGENTEAFF.

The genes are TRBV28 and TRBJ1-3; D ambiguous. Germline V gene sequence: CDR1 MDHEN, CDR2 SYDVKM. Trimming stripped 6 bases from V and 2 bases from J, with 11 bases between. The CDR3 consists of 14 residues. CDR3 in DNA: TGTGCCAGCAGGCGGGGTTCGGCTGGAAACACCATATATTTT. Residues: CASRRGSAGNTIYF.

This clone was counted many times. The DNA for the CDR3 is TGTGCCAGCAGCCGCCGGGGGACTCGAAACTCCTACGAGCAGTACTTC. Protein sequence: CASSRRGTRNSYEQYF. The chain combines TRBV3-1 (or the pseudogene TRBV3-2) with TRBJ2-7; a possible D gene is TRBD2 (6 bases). This CDR3 spans 16 amino acids. Trimming removed 4 bases at V and 0 bases at J, with 16 bases between. Germline lookup yields CDR1 LGHDT and CDR2 YNNKEL (reference sequence).

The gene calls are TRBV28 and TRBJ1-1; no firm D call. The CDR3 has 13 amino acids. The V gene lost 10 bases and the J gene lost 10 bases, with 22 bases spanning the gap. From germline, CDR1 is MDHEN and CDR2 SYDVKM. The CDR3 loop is CATNRPRRSGAFF. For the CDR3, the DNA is TGTGCCACCAATCGCCCTAGACGTAGCGGAGCTTTCTTT.

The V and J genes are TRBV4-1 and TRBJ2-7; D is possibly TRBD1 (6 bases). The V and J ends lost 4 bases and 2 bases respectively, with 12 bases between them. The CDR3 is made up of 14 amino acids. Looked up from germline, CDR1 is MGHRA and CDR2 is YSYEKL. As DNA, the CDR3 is TGCGCCAGCAGCCCTTACAGGGTCCCCTACGAGCAGTACTTC. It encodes CASSPYRVPYEQYF.

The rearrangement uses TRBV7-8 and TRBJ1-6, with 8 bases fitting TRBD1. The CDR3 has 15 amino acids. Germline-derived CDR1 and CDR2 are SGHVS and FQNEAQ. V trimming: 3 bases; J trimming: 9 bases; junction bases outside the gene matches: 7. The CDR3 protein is CASSFRTGSSSPLHF. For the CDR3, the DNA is TGTGCCAGCAGCTTTCGGACAGGGAGCAGTTCACCCCTCCACTTT.

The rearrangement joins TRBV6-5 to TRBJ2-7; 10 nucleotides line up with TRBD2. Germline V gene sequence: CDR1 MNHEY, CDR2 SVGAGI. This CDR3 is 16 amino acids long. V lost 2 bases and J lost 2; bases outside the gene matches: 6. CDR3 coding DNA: TGTGCCAGCAGTTACGGAGGACTAGCGGCTCCCTACGAGCAGTACTTC. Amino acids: CASSYGGLAAPYEQYF.